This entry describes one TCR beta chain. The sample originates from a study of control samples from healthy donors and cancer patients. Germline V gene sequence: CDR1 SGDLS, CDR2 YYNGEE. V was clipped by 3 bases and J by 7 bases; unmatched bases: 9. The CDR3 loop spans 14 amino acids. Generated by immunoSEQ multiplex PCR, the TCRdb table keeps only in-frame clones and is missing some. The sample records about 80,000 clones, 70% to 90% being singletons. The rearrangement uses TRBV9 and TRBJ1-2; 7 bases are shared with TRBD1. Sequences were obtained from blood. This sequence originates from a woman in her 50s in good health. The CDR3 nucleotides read TGTGCCAGCAGCGAACAGGGGCTAGGGAGTGGCTACACCTTC. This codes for CASSEQGLGSGYTF.